The T cell receptor beta chain under discussion was sequenced for a study of T cell responses to AZD1222 COVID-19 vaccine. Overall study: Analysis merged second doses at about 4 or about 12 weeks.

With regard to this clone: Antigen specificity is unknown.

Study-level results: Reports say nearly half of spike-specific TCRs go after unmutated variant regions. With two AZD1222 doses given, Spike-specific TCR breadth and depth both rose.

Sequencing was performed with immunoSEQ multiplex PCR; in TCRdb, only in-frame clones are kept and a portion is missing. The table lists about 120,000 clones, about 85% of them singletons. The sequence was collected from an adult in good health. This material consisted of peripheral blood, taken on day 0 of AZD1222 vaccination.

The CDR3 DNA reads as TGTGCCAGCTCGACGACGGGGAACACTGAAGCTTTCTTT. The encoded protein is CASSTTGNTEAFF. J is TRBJ1-1 and V is TRBV3-1 (or the pseudogene TRBV3-2); D unresolved. Germline V lookup: CDR1 LGHDT, CDR2 YNNKEL (reference sequence). This CDR3 is built from 13 residues. Trimming shortened V by 8 bases and J by 1 base, and 11 bases separated the two germline ends.